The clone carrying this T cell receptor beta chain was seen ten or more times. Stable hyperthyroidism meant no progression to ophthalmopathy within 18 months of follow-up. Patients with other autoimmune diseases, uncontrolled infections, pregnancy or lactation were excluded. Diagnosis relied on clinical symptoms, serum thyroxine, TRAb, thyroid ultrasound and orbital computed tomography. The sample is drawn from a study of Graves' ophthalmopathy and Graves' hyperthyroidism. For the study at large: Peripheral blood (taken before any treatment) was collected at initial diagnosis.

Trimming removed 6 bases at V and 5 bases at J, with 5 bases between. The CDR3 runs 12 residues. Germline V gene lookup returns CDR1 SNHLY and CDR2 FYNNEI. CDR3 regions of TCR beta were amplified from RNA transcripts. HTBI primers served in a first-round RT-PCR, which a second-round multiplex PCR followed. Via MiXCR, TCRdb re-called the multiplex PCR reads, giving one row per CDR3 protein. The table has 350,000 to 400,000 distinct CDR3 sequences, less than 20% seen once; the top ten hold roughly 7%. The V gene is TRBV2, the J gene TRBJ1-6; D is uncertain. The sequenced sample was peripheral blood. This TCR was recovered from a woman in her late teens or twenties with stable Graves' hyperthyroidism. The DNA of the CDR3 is TGTGCCAGCAGCGGGGATAATTCACCCCTCCACTTT. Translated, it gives CASSGDNSPLHF.